The 2 T cell receptor beta chains below all came from one sample that was sequenced in a study of T cell responses to AZD1222 COVID-19 vaccine. Libraries were prepared by immunoSEQ multiplex PCR; TCRdb keeps only in-frame clonotypes and omits some of them. The sample consists of tens of thousands of clones, 88% of them appearing once. The material sequenced was peripheral blood, taken on day 0 of MenACWY control vaccination. The receptors come from an adult in good health.

The chain joins TRBV7-3 to TRBJ2-2; maybe TRBD2 (5 bases). The CDR3 runs to 16 residues. V lost 5 bases to trimming and J lost 1 base, with 14 bases between them. Per germline, CDR1 SGHTA and CDR2 FQGTGA. The CDR3: CASSPRAVMNTGELFF. CDR3 bases: TGTGCCAGCAGCCCGCGGGCAGTTATGAACACCGGGGAGCTGTTTTTT.

V is TRBV4-3 and J is TRBJ1-6; no reliable D call. Germline V CDR1 and CDR2: LGHNA, YSLEER. Trimming removed 4 bases from V and 5 bases from J, with 12 bases in between. The CDR3 is 15 amino acids. The CDR3 DNA is TGCGCCAGCAGCCTGGCCCCTATGGATAATTCACCCCTCCACTTT. Its protein is CASSLAPMDNSPLHF.